These 25 T cell receptor beta chains were sequenced from one sample in a study of blood T cell repertoires in COVID-19 (dated by TCRdb to the early 2020s). Library construction relied on the immunoSEQ multiplex PCR assay. In TCRdb, the immuneACCESS table is reduced to in-frame sequences with V and J assigned. These tables do not hold every clone; where another copy was compared, an unresolved V gene accounts for under half, and the others remain unexplained. The sample table records 180,000 or so clones; 86% of these occur just once. The ten largest account for over 7.5% of the sample. Sample: PBMCs or T cells enriched from blood (not recorded which). The receptors come from a woman aged 25 to 45 who had recovered from COVID-19.

The chain employs TRBV6-1 and TRBJ1-3; no definite D call. V lost 3 bases and J 3 bases, leaving 6 bases between the germline ends. Looked up from germline, CDR1 is MNHNS and CDR2 is SASEGT. The CDR3 covers 13 residues. The chain's CDR3 is CASSDPSGNTIYF. The CDR3 nucleotides are TGTGCCAGCAGTGACCCCAGTGGAAACACCATATATTTT.

The chain uses TRBV24-1 and TRBJ2-2, with D uncertain. This CDR3 is 13 amino acids long. Germline V gives CDR1 KGHDR, CDR2 SFDVKD. V lost 8 bases and J lost 0, with 6 bases in between. CDR3 nucleotides: TGTGCCACCACAGAAGCGAACACCGGGGAGCTGTTTTTT. It encodes CATTEANTGELFF.

Here the CDR3 DNA reads TGTGCCACCAGCAGAGGGGTTCAGGGCATTCAGCCCCAGCATTTT. It translates to CATSRGVQGIQPQHF. This chain links TRBV15 with TRBJ1-5, with D perhaps TRBD1 (5 bases). Germline V CDR1 and CDR2: LNHNV, YYDKDF (reference sequence). CDR3 length: 15 amino acids. V gave up 1 base and J gave up 6 bases, with 13 bases separating them.

This chain uses TRBV25-1 with TRBJ2-7, with a weak D call TRBD2 (6 bases). V was trimmed by 8 bases and J by 9 bases, leaving 20 bases between them. This CDR3 contains 13 residues. In germline, CDR1 is MGHDK, CDR2 SYGVNS. This chain's CDR3 is CASLDRETNGQYF. CDR3 in DNA: TGTGCCAGCCTGGACCGGGAGACAAACGGGCAGTACTTC.

The CDR3: CASSTLTGKREETQYF. The CDR3 DNA reads TGTGCCAGTAGTACCCTAACGGGAAAACGGGAGGAGACCCAGTACTTC. This rearrangement joins TRBV19 to TRBJ2-5; perhaps TRBD2 as D (6 bases). The germline V gene has CDR1 LNHDA and CDR2 SQIVND (reference sequence). V was pared by 4 bases and J by 5 bases, with 20 bases between. The CDR3 extends over 16 amino acids.

V usage is TRBV7-9 and J usage is TRBJ2-5, with 8 bases identical to TRBD2. Looked up from germline, CDR1 is SEHNR and CDR2 is FQNEAQ (reference sequence). With V trimmed by 5 bases and J by 5 bases, 4 bases remained unmatched. The CDR3 sequence is 13 residues long. The CDR3 sequence: CASSPPSGETQYF. The CDR3 coding sequence is TGTGCCAGCAGCCCGCCTAGCGGGGAGACCCAGTACTTC.

The chain combines TRBV6-5 with TRBJ1-3; D is possibly TRBD1 (6 bases). Between the trimmed V and J ends, which lost 6 bases and 0 bases, there was a span of 12 bases. This CDR3 spans 15 amino acids. Germline CDR1 is MNHEY and CDR2 is SVGAGI. The CDR3 coding sequence is TGTGCCAGCAGGGACAGCCTTTACTCTGGAAACACCATATATTTT. Translated: CASRDSLYSGNTIYF.

The rearrangement uses TRBV3-1 (or the pseudogene TRBV3-2) and TRBJ2-2; 14 bases fit TRBD2. J gave up 0 bases and V 4 bases, and 10 bases lay outside the gene matches. This CDR3 has 20 residues. Germline V lookup: CDR1 LGHDT, CDR2 YNNKEL (reference sequence). The CDR3 sequence: CASSPRQQGLAGANTGELFF. The CDR3 DNA reads TGTGCCAGCAGCCCGAGACAACAGGGACTAGCGGGAGCGAACACCGGGGAGCTGTTTTTT.

This clone has just one count. This sequence joins TRBV12-3 or TRBV12-4 and TRBJ2-7, with TRBD1 identical over 7 bases. There are 13 residues in the CDR3. J gave up 4 bases and V 6 bases, and 6 bases lay outside the gene matches. As DNA, the CDR3 is TGTGCCAGCAGCGGGGACAGTGGGTACGAGCAGTACTTC. Protein: CASSGDSGYEQYF.

This clone was seen a few times. This chain connects TRBV29-1 to TRBJ2-7; 8 bases are a match to TRBD2. This CDR3 region has 11 residues. The V gene's germline CDR1 is SQVTM and CDR2 ANQGSEA. The CDR3 sequence: CRQGLAYEQYF. As DNA, the CDR3 is TGCCGCCAGGGACTAGCCTACGAGCAGTACTTC.

This chain links TRBV3-1 (or the pseudogene TRBV3-2) with TRBJ1-5; a possible D gene is TRBD1 (5 bases). Deletions cut 0 bases from V and 4 bases from J, with 16 bases between. Germline V gene data show CDR1 as LGHDT and CDR2 as YNNKEL (reference sequence). CDR3 size: 17 residues. The CDR3: CASSQDGRRGGNQPQHF. The CDR3 DNA reads TGTGCCAGCAGCCAAGATGGGCGACGGGGGGGAAATCAGCCCCAGCATTTT.

This clone was observed a single time. V and J are TRBV27 and TRBJ2-2; D remains ambiguous. The V end was cut by 6 bases, the J end by 1 base, with 12 bases between. The CDR3 has 15 amino acids. CDR1 and CDR2 (germline): MNHEY, SMNVEV (reference sequence). The CDR3 coding sequence is TGTGCCAGCAGACCCCCCGGAGAGAACACCGGGGAGCTGTTTTTT. Translated, it gives CASRPPGENTGELFF.

The gene calls are TRBV29-1 and TRBJ2-2; TRBD1 agrees at 10 bases. Germline V gene data show CDR1 as SQVTM and CDR2 as ANQGSEA. Trimming at V came to 2 bases and at J to 6 bases, leaving 15 bases not matched to a gene. The length of the CDR3 is 18 residues. The CDR3 region is CSVERPGQGLGMAGELFF. CDR3 nucleotide sequence: TGCAGCGTTGAACGCCCGGGACAGGGGTTAGGTATGGCCGGGGAGCTGTTTTTT.

V is TRBV21-1 and J is TRBJ2-7; the table's D call, TRBD1, has no DNA check behind it. TRBV21-1 is a listed pseudogene. The CDR3 contains 19 residues. CDR3 protein: CASSKGQGRSLGDSYEQYF. Here the CDR3 DNA reads TGTGCCAGCAGCAAAGGACAGGGGCGGTCCTTAGGGGACTCCTACGAGCAGTACTTC.

This clone was counted only a few times. V gene TRBV11-2 combines with J gene TRBJ2-1; D not resolved. With 3 bases removed from V and 6 bases from J, the gap between germline ends came to 9 bases. CDR1 and CDR2 from the germline V gene are SGHAT and FQNNGV. This CDR3 spans 13 amino acids. Here the CDR3 reads CASSFHTANEQFF. The CDR3 nucleotides are TGTGCCAGCAGCTTTCACACCGCCAATGAGCAGTTCTTC.

The chain is built from TRBV6-1 and TRBJ1-2; D might be TRBD1 (5 bases). Deletions cut 0 bases from V and 3 bases from J, with 8 bases between. The germline CDR1 and CDR2 sequences are MNHNS and SASEGT. CDR3 size: 14 residues. CDR3: CASSEARDYYGYTF. CDR3 in DNA: TGTGCCAGCAGTGAAGCCCGGGACTACTATGGCTACACCTTC.

The V and J genes are TRBV9 and TRBJ2-3; D is ambiguous. The V end lost 4 bases, the J end lost 2 bases, and 11 bases lay between the germline ends. In germline, CDR1 is SGDLS, CDR2 YYNGEE. The CDR3 consists of 14 residues. This CDR3 reads CASSPSRFTDTQYF. CDR3 DNA: TGTGCCAGCAGCCCCTCGAGGTTCACAGATACGCAGTATTTT.

The gene calls are TRBV19 and TRBJ2-1; 10 nucleotides match TRBD2. V shed 7 bases and J 6 bases; nucleotides not matched to a gene: 18. There are 18 residues in the CDR3. Germline values: CDR1 LNHDA, CDR2 SQIVND (reference sequence). As DNA, the CDR3 is TGTGCCAGTACCCAGTGGAGCGGGAGGGCCTCCCGGGGCAATGAGCAGTTCTTC. This gives the protein CASTQWSGRASRGNEQFF.

The chain recombines TRBV19 with TRBJ2-3, with a weak D call TRBD2 (6 bases). This CDR3 is 17 amino acids long. V shed 3 bases and J shed 5 bases, with 21 bases lying between them. Germline V CDR1 and CDR2: LNHDA, SQIVND (reference sequence). CDR3 protein: CASSIWGGAGKEDTQYF. The CDR3 DNA reads TGTGCCAGTAGTATTTGGGGTGGGGCGGGGAAGGAAGATACGCAGTATTTT. Together with reference TRBV19 and TRBJ2-3, the CDR3 gives the full variable domain: DGGITQSPKYLFRKEGQNVTLSCEQNLNHDAMYWYRQDPGQGLRLIYYSQIVNDFQKGDIAEGYSVSREKKESFPLTVTSAQKNPTAFYLCASSIWGGAGKEDTQYFGPGTRLTVL.

V gene TRBV11-2 combines with J gene TRBJ2-1; D uncertain. There are 12 residues in the CDR3. CDR1 and CDR2 from the germline V gene are SGHAT and FQNNGV. V shed 5 bases and J shed 10 bases, with 12 bases lying between them. The DNA for the CDR3 is TGTGCCAGCAGCCAACATTCGGAGGAGCAGTTCTTC. This sequence encodes CASSQHSEEQFF.

The rearrangement links TRBV11-3 to TRBJ2-7, with 7 bases lining up with TRBD2. The J segment lost 2 bases and the V segment lost 5 bases, leaving 9 bases of the junction unmatched. Per the germline V gene, CDR1 is SGHNT and CDR2 is YENEEA. This CDR3 has 15 amino acids. The CDR3 sequence: CASSRFSGETYEQYF. CDR3 nucleotides: TGTGCCAGCAGCCGATTCAGCGGGGAGACCTACGAGCAGTACTTC.

The rearrangement links TRBV5-1 to TRBJ2-5; maybe TRBD2 (6 bases). The V gene's germline CDR1 is SGHRS and CDR2 YFSETQ. The CDR3 extends over 15 amino acids. V was trimmed by 3 bases and J by 2 bases, leaving 14 bases between them. Written as DNA, the CDR3 is TGCGCCAGCAGCTCGGCGGGGCGGTTACAAGAGACCCAGTACTTC. Translated, it gives CASSSAGRLQETQYF.

This rearrangement joins TRBV3-1 (or the pseudogene TRBV3-2) to TRBJ1-2; D is unclear. The CDR3 totals 16 residues. Germline-derived CDR1 and CDR2 are LGHDT and YNNKEL (reference sequence). The ends were cut back, 0 bases at V and 3 bases at J, with 14 bases in the middle. The CDR3 nucleotides are TGTGCCAGCAGCCAAGATCTTGGTTGGAGGGACTATGGCTACACCTTC. It encodes CASSQDLGWRDYGYTF.

This clone came up once. The chain has TRBV10-3 and TRBJ1-1; TRBD1 agrees at 9 bases. V lost 8 bases, J lost 1 base, and 5 bases stayed unmatched. Germline CDR1 is ENHRY and CDR2 is SYGVKD. The CDR3 sequence is 14 residues long. CDR3 loop: CAIWTGVSNTEAFF. In DNA form, the CDR3 reads TGTGCCATCTGGACAGGGGTTTCGAACACTGAAGCTTTCTTT.

About this clone itself: Its ends do not fully match the called genes, so a read error is possible. J is TRBJ1-2 and V is TRBV14, with 7 bases that match TRBD1. Germline V gene sequence: CDR1 SGHDN, CDR2 FVKESK. The CDR3 contains 14 residues. The CDR3 DNA follows: TGTGCCAGCAGCCAAGTGGTGGGACAGCCCGTTTACTCCTTC. This translates into CASSQVVGQPVYSF.